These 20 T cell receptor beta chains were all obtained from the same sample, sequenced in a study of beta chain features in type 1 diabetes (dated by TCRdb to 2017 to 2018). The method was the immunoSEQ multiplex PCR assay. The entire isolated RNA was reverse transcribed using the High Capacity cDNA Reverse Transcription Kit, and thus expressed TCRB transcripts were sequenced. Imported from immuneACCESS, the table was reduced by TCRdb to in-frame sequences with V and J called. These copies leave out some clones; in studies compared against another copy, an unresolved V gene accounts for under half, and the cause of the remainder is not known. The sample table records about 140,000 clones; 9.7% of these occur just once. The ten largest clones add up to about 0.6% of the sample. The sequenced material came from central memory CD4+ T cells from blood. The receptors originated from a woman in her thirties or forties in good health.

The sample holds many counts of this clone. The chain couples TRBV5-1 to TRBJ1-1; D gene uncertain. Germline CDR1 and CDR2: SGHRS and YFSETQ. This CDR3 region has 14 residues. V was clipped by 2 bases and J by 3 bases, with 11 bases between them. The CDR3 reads CASSFRGPDTEAFF. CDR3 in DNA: TGCGCCAGCAGCTTCCGGGGTCCGGACACTGAAGCTTTCTTT.

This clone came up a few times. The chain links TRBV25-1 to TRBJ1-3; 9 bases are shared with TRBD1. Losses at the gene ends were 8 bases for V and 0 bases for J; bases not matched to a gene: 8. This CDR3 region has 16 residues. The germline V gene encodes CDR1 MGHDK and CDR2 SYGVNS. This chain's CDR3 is CASAGQGLHSGNTIYF. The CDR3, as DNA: TGTGCCAGCGCCGGACAGGGGCTACACTCTGGAAACACCATATATTTT.

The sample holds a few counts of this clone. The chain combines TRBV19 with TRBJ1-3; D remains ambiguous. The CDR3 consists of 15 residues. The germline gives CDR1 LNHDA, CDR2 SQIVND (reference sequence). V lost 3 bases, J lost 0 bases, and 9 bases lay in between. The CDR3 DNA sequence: TGTGCCAGTAGTATGATGGGCAACTCTGGAAACACCATATATTTT. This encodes CASSMMGNSGNTIYF.

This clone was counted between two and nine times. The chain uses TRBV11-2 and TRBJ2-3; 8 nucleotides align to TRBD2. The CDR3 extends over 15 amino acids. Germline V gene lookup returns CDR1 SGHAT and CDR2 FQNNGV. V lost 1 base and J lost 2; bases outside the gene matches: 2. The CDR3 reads CASSLASGPTDTQYF. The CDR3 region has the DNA TGTGCCAGCAGCTTAGCTAGCGGGCCCACAGATACGCAGTATTTT.

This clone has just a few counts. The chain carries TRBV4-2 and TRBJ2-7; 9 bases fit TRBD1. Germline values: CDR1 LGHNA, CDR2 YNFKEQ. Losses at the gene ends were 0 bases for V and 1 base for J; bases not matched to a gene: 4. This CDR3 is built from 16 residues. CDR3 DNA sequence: TGTGCCAGCAGCCAAGATTCGGGACAGGGTTCCTACGAGCAGTACTTC. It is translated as CASSQDSGQGSYEQYF.

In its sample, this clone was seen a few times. The CDR3 DNA is TGTGCCAGCAGGAGGGGGGGCTCCGGGGAGACCCAGTACTTC. Encoded protein: CASRRGGSGETQYF. The chain links TRBV2 to TRBJ2-5, with a tentative D call TRBD2 (7 bases). This CDR3 region has 14 residues. Germline lookup yields CDR1 SNHLY and CDR2 FYNNEI. V shed 6 bases and J shed 5 bases, with 16 bases lying between them.

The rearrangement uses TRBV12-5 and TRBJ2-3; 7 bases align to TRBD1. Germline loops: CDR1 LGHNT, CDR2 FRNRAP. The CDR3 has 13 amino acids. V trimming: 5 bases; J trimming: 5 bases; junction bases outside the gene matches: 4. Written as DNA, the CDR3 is TGTGCTAGTGGTCCCGGGACAGTAGATACGCAGTATTTT. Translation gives CASGPGTVDTQYF. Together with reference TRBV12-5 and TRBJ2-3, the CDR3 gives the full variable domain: DARVTQTPRHKVTEMGQEVTMRCQPILGHNTVFWYRQTMMQGLELLAYFRNRAPLDDSGMPKDRFSAEMPDATLATLKIQPSEPRDSAVYFCASGPGTVDTQYFGPGTRLTVL.

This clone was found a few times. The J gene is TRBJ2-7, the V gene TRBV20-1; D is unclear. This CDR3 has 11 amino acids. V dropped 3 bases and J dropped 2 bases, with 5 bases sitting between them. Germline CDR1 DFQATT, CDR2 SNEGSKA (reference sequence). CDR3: CSASLTYEQYF. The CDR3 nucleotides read TGCAGTGCTAGTTTAACCTACGAGCAGTACTTC.

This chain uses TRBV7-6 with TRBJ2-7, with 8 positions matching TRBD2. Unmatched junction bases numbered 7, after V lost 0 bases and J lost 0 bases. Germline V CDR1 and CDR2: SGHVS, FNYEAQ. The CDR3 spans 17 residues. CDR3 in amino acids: CASSLASLAGSSYEQYF. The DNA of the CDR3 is TGTGCCAGCAGCTTAGCGAGCTTAGCGGGGAGCTCCTACGAGCAGTACTTC.

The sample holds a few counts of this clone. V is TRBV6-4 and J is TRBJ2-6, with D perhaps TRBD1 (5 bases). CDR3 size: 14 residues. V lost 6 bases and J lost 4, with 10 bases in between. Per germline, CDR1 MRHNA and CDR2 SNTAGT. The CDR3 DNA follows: TGTGCCAGCAGGCAGGGCCCCGGGGCCAACGTCCTGACTTTC. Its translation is CASRQGPGANVLTF.

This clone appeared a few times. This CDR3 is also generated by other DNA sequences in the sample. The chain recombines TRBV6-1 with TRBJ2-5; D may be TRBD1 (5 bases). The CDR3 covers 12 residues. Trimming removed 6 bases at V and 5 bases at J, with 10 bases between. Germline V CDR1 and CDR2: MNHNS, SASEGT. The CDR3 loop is CASSRVRETQYF. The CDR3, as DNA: TGTGCCAGCAGCAGGGTTCGGGAGACCCAGTACTTC.

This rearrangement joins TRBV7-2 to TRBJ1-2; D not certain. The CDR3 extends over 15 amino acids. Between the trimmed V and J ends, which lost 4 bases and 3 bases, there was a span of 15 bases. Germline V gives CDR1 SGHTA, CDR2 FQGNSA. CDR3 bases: TGTGCCAGCAGCTATACCCGGAGGGCTGACTATGGCTACACCTTC. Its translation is CASSYTRRADYGYTF. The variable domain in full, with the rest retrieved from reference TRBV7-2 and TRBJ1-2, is GAGVSQSPSNKVTEKGKDVELRCDPISGHTALYWYRQSLGQGLEFLIYFQGNSAPDKSGLPSDRFSAERTGGSVSTLTIQRTQQEDSAVYLCASSYTRRADYGYTFGSGTRLTVV.

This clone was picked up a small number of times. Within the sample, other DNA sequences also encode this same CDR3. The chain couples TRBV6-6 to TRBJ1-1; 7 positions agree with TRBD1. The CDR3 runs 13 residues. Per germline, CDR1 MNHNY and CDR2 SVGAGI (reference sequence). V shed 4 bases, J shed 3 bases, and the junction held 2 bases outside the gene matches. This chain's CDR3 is CASSSQGDTEAFF. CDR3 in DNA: TGTGCCAGCAGTTCTCAGGGGGACACTGAAGCTTTCTTT.

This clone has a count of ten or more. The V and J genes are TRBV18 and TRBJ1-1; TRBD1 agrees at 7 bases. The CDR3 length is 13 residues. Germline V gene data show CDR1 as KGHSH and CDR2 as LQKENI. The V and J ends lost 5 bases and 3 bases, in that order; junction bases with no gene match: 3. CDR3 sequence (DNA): TGTGCCAGCTCAGACCAGGGGGACACTGAAGCTTTCTTT. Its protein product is CASSDQGDTEAFF.

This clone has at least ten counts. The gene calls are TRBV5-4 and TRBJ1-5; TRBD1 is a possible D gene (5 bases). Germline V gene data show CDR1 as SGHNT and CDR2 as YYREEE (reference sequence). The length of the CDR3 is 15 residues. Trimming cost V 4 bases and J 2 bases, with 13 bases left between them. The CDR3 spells CASSPAPGGNQPQHF. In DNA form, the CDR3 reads TGTGCCAGCAGCCCGGCTCCGGGGGGCAATCAGCCCCAGCATTTT.

Written as DNA, the CDR3 is TGCGCCAGCAGCCAAGCACCGAGCTCCTATAATTCACCCCTCCACTTT. Protein product: CASSQAPSSYNSPLHF. The chain carries TRBV4-3 and TRBJ1-6; D is undetermined. Germline V gene sequence: CDR1 LGHNA, CDR2 YSLEER. V lost 1 base to trimming and J lost 0 bases, with 7 bases between them. The CDR3 sequence is 16 residues long.

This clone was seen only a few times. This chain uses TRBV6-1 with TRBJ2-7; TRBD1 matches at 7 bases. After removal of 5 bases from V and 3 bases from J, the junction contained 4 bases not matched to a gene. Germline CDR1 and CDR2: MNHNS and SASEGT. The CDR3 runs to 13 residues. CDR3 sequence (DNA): TGTGCCAGCAGTCTACAGGGGTACTACGAGCAGTACTTC. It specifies CASSLQGYYEQYF.

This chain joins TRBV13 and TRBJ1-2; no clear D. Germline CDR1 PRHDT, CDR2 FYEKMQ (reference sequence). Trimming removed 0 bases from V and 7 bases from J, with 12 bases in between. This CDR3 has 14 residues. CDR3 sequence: CASSLGLINRGYTF. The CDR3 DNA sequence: TGTGCCAGCAGCTTAGGCCTAATCAATCGTGGCTACACCTTC.

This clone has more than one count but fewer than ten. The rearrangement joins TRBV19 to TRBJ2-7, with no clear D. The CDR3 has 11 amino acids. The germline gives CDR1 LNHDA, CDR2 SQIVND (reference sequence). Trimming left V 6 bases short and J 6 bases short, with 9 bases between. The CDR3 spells CASRHSGEQYF. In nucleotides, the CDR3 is TGTGCCAGTAGGCACTCGGGCGAGCAGTACTTC.

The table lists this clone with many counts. The CDR3 here is CASTPFRDWSYEQYF. The CDR3, as DNA: TGTGCCAGCACCCCGTTTCGGGACTGGAGCTACGAGCAGTACTTC. The chain is built from TRBV11-2 and TRBJ2-7; maybe TRBD2 (6 bases). Trimming cost V 7 bases and J 3 bases, with 19 bases left between them. Germline V gene data show CDR1 as SGHAT and CDR2 as FQNNGV. The CDR3 totals 15 residues.